These 13 T cell receptor beta chains came from one sample sequenced in a study of blood T cells in healthy people across ages. It was with a sample-barcoded 5' primer and a J-beta primer mix that a second PCR of roughly 6 to 11 cycles was run. TCRdb called the 5' RACE reads again in MiXCR, with one record for every CDR3 protein. The data show about 1.6 million distinct CDR3 sequences, with about 31% seen just once and around 11% held by the top ten. The sample comprised blood. The source is a woman under 40 in good health.

There are a few counts of this clonotype. The CDR3 spells CASSELGQGFNEQYF. The CDR3 DNA follows: TGTGCCAGCAGTGAATTGGGACAGGGGTTCAACGAGCAGTACTTC. V usage is TRBV2 and J usage is TRBJ2-7; 10 bases are a match to TRBD1. The CDR3 is 15 amino acids. V shed 2 bases, J shed 5 bases, and the junction held 6 bases outside the gene matches. Germline assignment: CDR1 SNHLY and CDR2 FYNNEI.

The rearrangement uses TRBV7-8 and TRBJ2-5; possibly TRBD2 for D (7 bases). The CDR3 contains 18 residues. Germline V gene sequence: CDR1 SGHVS, CDR2 FQNEAQ. V was cut by 4 bases and J by 1 base, with 22 bases left in between. CDR3 region: CASSSGTMFLGAQETQYF. CDR3 coding DNA: TGTGCCAGCAGCTCCGGGACTATGTTTTTGGGGGCCCAAGAGACCCAGTACTTC.

This clonotype was recorded at least ten times. The V call is TRBV13, the J call TRBJ1-2; maybe TRBD1 (5 bases). The germline V gene has CDR1 PRHDT and CDR2 FYEKMQ (reference sequence). CDR3 length: 15 amino acids. V was pared by 0 bases and J by 4 bases, with 12 bases between. The chain's CDR3 is CASSLGGTAFYGYTF. CDR3 sequence (DNA): TGTGCCAGCAGCTTAGGAGGGACCGCTTTCTATGGCTACACCTTC.

The J gene is TRBJ2-1, the V gene TRBV2; possible D gene TRBD1, 5 bases. Germline V lookup: CDR1 SNHLY, CDR2 FYNNEI. Trimming removed 9 bases from V and 4 bases from J, with 10 bases in between. This CDR3 spans 12 amino acids. In DNA, the CDR3 is TGTGCCAGAGGGGCTGGTTACAATGAGCAGTTCTTC. Translating it yields CARGAGYNEQFF.

The chain links TRBV20-1 to TRBJ1-1; 7 bases line up with TRBD1. Unmatched junction bases numbered 16, after V lost 3 bases and J lost 3 bases. CDR1 is DFQATT, CDR2 SNEGSKA, per germline (reference sequence). The CDR3 is made up of 17 amino acids. The CDR3 loop is CSARGGRGYGADTEAFF. CDR3 coding DNA: TGCAGTGCTAGGGGAGGCAGGGGGTATGGTGCGGACACTGAAGCTTTCTTT.

This clonotype was observed at least ten times. The V gene is TRBV28, the J gene TRBJ2-3; D is undetermined. Looked up from germline, CDR1 is MDHEN and CDR2 is SYDVKM. CDR3 length equals 14 residues. The V end lost 1 base, the J end lost 2 bases, and 7 bases lay between the germline ends. The CDR3 bases are TGTGCCAGCAGTTTATCGCCCAACACAGATACGCAGTATTTT. Translated, it gives CASSLSPNTDTQYF.

The chain is built from TRBV27 and TRBJ2-3; D may be TRBD1 (5 bases). From germline, CDR1 is MNHEY and CDR2 SMNVEV (reference sequence). This CDR3 region has 16 residues. Between the trimmed V and J ends, which lost 3 bases and 2 bases, there was a span of 15 bases. Here the CDR3 reads CASSLRPDTYTDTQYF. In DNA, the CDR3 is TGTGCCAGCAGTTTGCGTCCGGACACCTACACAGATACGCAGTATTTT.

The chain is built from TRBV7-9 and TRBJ1-1; D gene uncertain. There are 16 residues in the CDR3. The V end lost 4 bases, the J end lost 1 base, and 16 bases lay between the germline ends. Germline lookup yields CDR1 SEHNR and CDR2 FQNEAQ (reference sequence). The CDR3 protein is CASSSIHNSGNTEAFF. CDR3 DNA: TGTGCCAGCAGCTCCATACATAATTCCGGGAACACTGAAGCTTTCTTT.

This clonotype was seen more than once but under ten times. The chain links TRBV9 to TRBJ1-3; possible D gene TRBD1, 6 bases. The CDR3 has 16 residues. Trimming pared 3 bases from V and 0 bases from J, leaving 13 bases between. Per the germline V gene, CDR1 is SGDLS and CDR2 is YYNGEE. The CDR3 loop reads CASSADRLNSGNTIYF. The CDR3 DNA reads TGTGCCAGCAGCGCCGACAGGTTGAACTCTGGAAACACCATATATTTT.

In this sample, this clonotype turned up a few times. The chain recombines TRBV15 with TRBJ1-4; the D gene is possibly TRBD1 (5 bases). The germline CDR1 and CDR2 sequences are LNHNV and YYDKDF (reference sequence). The ends were cut back, 6 bases at V and 7 bases at J, with 15 bases in the middle. The CDR3 length is 14 residues. As DNA, the CDR3 is TGTGCCACCAGAATGACAGTCGGGCCTGAAAAACTGTTTTTT. This translates into CATRMTVGPEKLFF.

In DNA form, the CDR3 reads TGCAGTGCCATGGGGACAGGGAAAAATCAGCCCCAGCATTTT. It yields the protein CSAMGTGKNQPQHF. The V gene is TRBV20-1, the J gene TRBJ1-5; 9 bases align to TRBD1. CDR1 is DFQATT and CDR2 is SNEGSKA in the germline V gene (reference sequence). V gave up 6 bases and J gave up 4 bases; unmatched junction bases: 7. This CDR3 contains 14 residues.

This chain uses TRBV10-2 with TRBJ2-7, with D hard to call. This CDR3 is 10 amino acids long. Germline CDR1 WSHSY, CDR2 SAAADI. V was clipped by 2 bases and J by 9 bases, with 5 bases between them. For the CDR3, the DNA is TGCGCCAGCAGTGAGGGTCGGCAGTACTTC. It yields the protein CASSEGRQYF.

The genes are TRBV18 and TRBJ2-1, with D unresolved. The CDR3 extends over 13 amino acids. V lost 0 bases and J lost 7, with 7 bases in between. Germline assignment: CDR1 KGHSH and CDR2 LQKENI. This CDR3 reads CASSPPWENEQFF. The CDR3 DNA reads as TGTGCCAGCTCACCACCGTGGGAAAATGAGCAGTTCTTC.